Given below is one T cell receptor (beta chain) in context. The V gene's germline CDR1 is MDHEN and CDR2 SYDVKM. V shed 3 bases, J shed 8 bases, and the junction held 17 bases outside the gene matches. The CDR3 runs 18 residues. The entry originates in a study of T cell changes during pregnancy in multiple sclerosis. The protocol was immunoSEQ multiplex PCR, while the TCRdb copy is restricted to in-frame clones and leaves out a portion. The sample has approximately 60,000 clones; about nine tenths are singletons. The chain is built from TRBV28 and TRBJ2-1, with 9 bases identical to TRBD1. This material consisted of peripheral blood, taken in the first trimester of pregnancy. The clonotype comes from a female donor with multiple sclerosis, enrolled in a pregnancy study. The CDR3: CASSLTMGTGGAIDEQFF. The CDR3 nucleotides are TGTGCCAGCAGTTTGACCATGGGCACAGGGGGCGCTATCGATGAGCAGTTCTTC.